The rows below give T cell receptor beta chains drawn from one sample of a study of shared clonotypes between healthy human individuals. Sequenced by immunoSEQ multiplex PCR; TCRdb stores in-frame clones only, minus some. The table has some 600,000 clones, roughly 96% seen once. The sequenced material came from naive CD8+ T cells sorted from blood. The receptors derive from a young woman in good health. The CDR3 runs from the conserved cysteine through the conserved F or W. D genes are given only for firm matches. Where a row states a size, it is once, few, many or the class of an expanded clone; other rows omit it.

cdr3_nt: TGTGCCAGCAGCCAAGTCATCACCGAAGGGAATTCACCCCTCCACTTT; cdr3_aa: CASSQVITEGNSPLHF; v_call: TRBV4-2; j_call: TRBJ1-6; d_call: -; clone_size: -
cdr3_nt: TGTGCCAGCAGCCAAAGACTAGCAGACGGGGAGCTGTTTTTT; cdr3_aa: CASSQRLADGELFF; v_call: TRBV4-2; j_call: TRBJ2-2; d_call: TRBD2; clone_size: -
cdr3_nt: TGTGCCAGCAGTGAATCGCCCCCGGGGGATGGTAATGAAAAACTGTTTTTT; cdr3_aa: CASSESPPGDGNEKLFF; v_call: TRBV2; j_call: TRBJ1-4; d_call: -; clone_size: -
cdr3_nt: TGTGCCAGCATGGGGACTATAAACAATGAGCAGTTCTTC; cdr3_aa: CASMGTINNEQFF; v_call: TRBV25-1; j_call: TRBJ2-1; d_call: TRBD2; clone_size: -
cdr3_nt: TGTGCCAGCAGCCAAGATGGAGCGGGATTCGATGAGCAGTTCTTC; cdr3_aa: CASSQDGAGFDEQFF; v_call: TRBV4-2; j_call: TRBJ2-1; d_call: TRBD2; clone_size: -
cdr3_nt: TGTGCCAGCAGTTACCGAGGGGACACCCAGGACCAGTACTTC; cdr3_aa: CASSYRGDTQDQYF; v_call: TRBV6-5; j_call: TRBJ2-5; d_call: -; clone_size: once
cdr3_nt: TGTGCCAGCGACGGGATGGACTACAATGAGCAGTTCTTC; cdr3_aa: CASDGMDYNEQFF; v_call: TRBV28; j_call: TRBJ2-1; d_call: -; clone_size: -
cdr3_nt: TGTGCCAGCAGCTTGGGACTAGCGGACTTATTCTTC; cdr3_aa: CASSLGLADLFF; v_call: TRBV5-6; j_call: TRBJ2-1; d_call: TRBD2; clone_size: -
cdr3_nt: TGCGCCAGCAGTGCGGGGACGGGGACCGGGGAGCTGTTTTTT; cdr3_aa: CASSAGTGTGELFF; v_call: TRBV10-2; j_call: TRBJ2-2; d_call: -; clone_size: -
cdr3_nt: TGTGCCAGTTCACTTGATTGGCAGCCCCAGCATTTT; cdr3_aa: CASSLDWQPQHF; v_call: TRBV19; j_call: TRBJ1-5; d_call: -; clone_size: -
cdr3_nt: TGTGCCAGCAGCACCGGGTTGGGAGGCAATCAGCCCCAGCATTTT; cdr3_aa: CASSTGLGGNQPQHF; v_call: TRBV27; j_call: TRBJ1-5; d_call: -; clone_size: -
cdr3_nt: TGCGCCAGCAGCTTGGAGAGGGGAAGCGAGCAGTACTTC; cdr3_aa: CASSLERGSEQYF; v_call: TRBV5-1; j_call: TRBJ2-7; d_call: -; clone_size: -
cdr3_nt: TGTGCCAGCAGTTTTGGGACCAACACCGGGGAGCTGTTTTTT; cdr3_aa: CASSFGTNTGELFF; v_call: TRBV27; j_call: TRBJ2-2; d_call: -; clone_size: -
cdr3_nt: TGTGCCAGCAGCCAAGTCGGGGGGCGTGAGCAGTACTTC; cdr3_aa: CASSQVGGREQYF; v_call: TRBV4-2; j_call: TRBJ2-7; d_call: -; clone_size: -
cdr3_nt: TGTGCCAGCAGCCTACTAGCGAACACCGGCATGAACGAGCAGTACTTC; cdr3_aa: CASSLLANTGMNEQYF; v_call: TRBV5-4; j_call: TRBJ2-7; d_call: TRBD2; clone_size: -